This TCR beta chain was identified in a study of human versus mouse CDR3 diversity and MHC coevolution (dated by TCRdb to about 2017). Background for the entire study: According to reports, the immunoSEQ assay can detect one in 200,000 T cells and keeps multiplex PCR amplification bias to a minimum. Across mouse and human samples, each sample had between about 0.6 x 10^7 and 1.6 x 10^7 valid reads. Human naive CD4 T cell repertoires served as a reference for TCR selection on multiple MHC II alleles, compared against human-TCR-locus transgenic mice with single MHC II. Three healthy volunteer blood donors were included in the human cohort, with one aged 30 to 40, one aged 40 to 49 and one aged 60 to 69 at collection.

As regards this clone: Its antigen target is currently unknown. No base qualities exist here, and no much larger clone lies one base off it.

Naive CD4 T cells, defined as CD45RO-negative and CD62L-positive, were isolated from PBMCs by fluorescence-activated cell sorting. From each donor, 45 to 55 ml of fresh peripheral blood was taken, and Ficoll density centrifugation was then used to isolate PBMCs. Cells were sorted on a FACSAria III instrument, and every sample had a purity above 85%. The QIAGEN blood and tissue kit was used to extract genomic DNA from the sorted cells, and that DNA was then quantified on a NanoDrop 1000. TCR alpha and beta chains were deep sequenced and quantified on the immunoSEQ platform using multiplex PCR of genomic DNA. Per the authors' processing: Annotation of the TCR sequences relied on IMGT gene and region definitions. As a stand-in for the preselection repertoire, out-of-frame rearrangements were used and set against in-frame clonotypes. To estimate repertoire size, the study used the iCHAO1 estimator that comes with the immunoSEQ platform. A Gini index based on the Lorenz curve was applied to in-frame amino acid clonotypes to measure clonal inequality. The intersect function in the R package tcR was used to count shared clonotypes, while the Jaccard index served to score similarity. Frequencies of V, J and V-J usage were subjected to principal component analysis with the R prcomp function, without normalization. This immuneACCESS table, as held by TCRdb, lists in-frame sequences with V and J called but not all clones. Of the missing ones, under half trace to an unresolved V gene in checked studies; the others have no known cause. Clone size and the V and J calls come from that table; the DNA yielded D and trimming. In this sample the table shows more than 55,000 clones, around 94% of which occur a single time. The top ten clonotypes cover 15% to 20% of the sample.

The CDR3 covers 15 residues, taking in both the cysteine and the phenylalanine. Only the CDR3 portion is preserved as DNA: 45 bases, with reading frame beginning at the first base. The trim is 1 base for V and 2 bases for J, with a gap of 11 bases between the germline ends. From the germline V gene, CDR1 is SGHTS and CDR2 is YDEGEE. Findings and caveats that apply to the study as a whole: Among all the groups compared, the lowest clonal inequality scores came from most of the three human donors. On average, more CDR3 deletions and insertions were observed in humans than in mice, indicating greater exonuclease and TdT activity. According to iCHAO1 estimates, humans had the largest TCR beta repertoire, roughly 1.5 million clonotypes, which was attributed likely to selection by multiple MHC II molecules. Because human T cells were selected on roughly 6 MHC II alleles, repertoire diversity in humans and mice was not considered directly comparable.

The chain joins TRBV5-8 to TRBJ2-3; no confident D gene assignment can be made. The sample comprised naive CD4+ T cells from blood. In the paper's terms, the cell subset or site label means: CD45RO-negative CD62L-positive naive CD4 T cells. This clonotype originated in a person between 60 and 69 years old in good health. The DNA sequence follows: TGTGCCAGCAGCTTGCGAGCGACGAACACAGATACGCAGTATTTT. Its translation is CASSLRATNTDTQYF.